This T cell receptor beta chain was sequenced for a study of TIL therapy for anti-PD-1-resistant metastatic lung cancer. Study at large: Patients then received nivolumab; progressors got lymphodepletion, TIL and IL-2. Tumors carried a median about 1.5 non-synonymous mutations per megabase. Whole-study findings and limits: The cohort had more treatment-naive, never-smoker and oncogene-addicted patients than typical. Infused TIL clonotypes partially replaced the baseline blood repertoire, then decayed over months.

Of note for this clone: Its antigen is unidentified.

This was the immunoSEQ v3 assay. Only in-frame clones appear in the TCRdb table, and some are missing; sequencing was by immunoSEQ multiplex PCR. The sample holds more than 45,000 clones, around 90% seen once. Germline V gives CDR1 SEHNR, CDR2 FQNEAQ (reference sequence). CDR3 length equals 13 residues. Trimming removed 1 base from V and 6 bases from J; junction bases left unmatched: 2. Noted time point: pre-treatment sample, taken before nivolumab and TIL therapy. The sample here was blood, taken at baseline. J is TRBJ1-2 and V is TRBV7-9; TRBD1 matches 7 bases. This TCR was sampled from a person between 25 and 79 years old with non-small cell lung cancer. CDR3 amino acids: CASSLEGAHGYTF. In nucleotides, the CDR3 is TGTGCCAGCAGCTTAGAGGGGGCCCATGGCTACACCTTC. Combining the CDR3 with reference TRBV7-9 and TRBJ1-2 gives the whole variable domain DTGVSQNPRHKITKRGQNVTFRCDPISEHNRLYWYRQTLGQGPEFLTYFQNEAQLEKSRLLSDRFSAERPKGSFSTLEIQRTEQGDSAMYLCASSLEGAHGYTFGSGTRLTVV.